This T cell receptor (beta chain) comes out of a study of long-term antiretroviral therapy in people with HIV. Sequencing relied on immunoSEQ assay v3.0, run at survey level. Using immunoSEQ multiplex PCR, the repertoire was profiled, and TCRdb retains in-frame clones only, with some absent. The sample holds tens of thousands of clones, 75% to 85% seen once. Every sample had 1-10 million cryopreserved PBMC in it before DNA extraction. Trimming stripped 6 bases from V and 4 bases from J, with 13 bases between. CDR3 length: 14 amino acids. Germline CDR1 reads SNHLY; CDR2 reads FYNNEI. The specimen comprised unsorted PBMCs, sampled 0.3 years after starting antiretroviral therapy. This TCR was recovered from a man younger than 35 with HIV. V gene TRBV2 combines with J gene TRBJ1-5; weak D call: TRBD1 (5 bases). As DNA, the CDR3 is TGTGCCAGCAGGCCCAGGGTTGGTAATCAGCCCCAGCATTTT. This encodes CASRPRVGNQPQHF.